This T cell receptor beta chain emerged from a study of blood T cell repertoires in COVID-19. The V gene lost 4 bases and the J gene lost 5 bases, with 14 bases spanning the gap. Germline V CDR1 and CDR2: MNHEY, SMNVEV (reference sequence). CDR3 size: 14 residues. TCRdb's copy holds only in-frame clones and misses some; the assay was immunoSEQ multiplex PCR. This sample has hundreds of thousands of clones; about 85% occur once, and the top ten carry about 2.5%. The rearrangement links TRBV27 to TRBJ1-2; D remains unclear. The sample consisted of PBMCs or T cells enriched from blood (not recorded which). The receptor's source is a woman between 50 and 59 years old who had recovered from COVID-19. The CDR3, as DNA: TGTGCCAGCAGTTCCGACTCAAAAGTGTATGGCTACACCTTC. Its translation is CASSSDSKVYGYTF.